A single sample gave rise to the 22 T cell receptor beta chains below, sequenced in a study of T cell responses to AZD1222 COVID-19 vaccine. Generated by immunoSEQ multiplex PCR, the TCRdb table keeps only in-frame clones and is missing some. The sample has more than 100,000 clones, around 92% seen once. The sequences come from peripheral blood, collected 28 days after the second AZD1222 dose. All receptors come from an adult who received the AZD1222 COVID-19 vaccine.

The gene calls are TRBV18 and TRBJ2-1, with 13 bases fitting TRBD2. Germline assignment: CDR1 KGHSH and CDR2 LQKENI. Losses at the gene ends were 3 bases for V and 6 bases for J; bases not matched to a gene: 8. The CDR3 is made up of 17 amino acids. The CDR3 sequence: CASSPMAGLAGVNEQFF. CDR3 nucleotide sequence: TGTGCCAGCTCACCCATGGCCGGACTAGCGGGAGTCAATGAGCAGTTCTTC.

The chain has TRBV29-1 and TRBJ1-1; the D is unclear. The germline CDR1 and CDR2 sequences are SQVTM and ANQGSEA. V shed 4 bases and J shed 5 bases, with 14 bases lying between them. The CDR3 has 13 residues. The CDR3, as DNA: TGCAGCGTTGGCCGGGGAGGAGGAACTGAAGCTTTCTTT. It translates to CSVGRGGGTEAFF. The full variable domain, with the rest looked up from reference TRBV29-1 and TRBJ1-1, is SAVISQKPSRDICQRGTSLTIQCQVDSQVTMMFWYRQQPGQSLTLIATANQGSEATYESGFVIDKFPISRPNLTFSTLTVSNMSPEDSSIYLCSVGRGGGTEAFFGQGTRLTVV.

In regard to this clone: The germline gene is not matched at one end of the junction; a read error may be the cause. This sequence joins TRBV7-7 and TRBJ2-5; TRBD2 might be the D (5 bases). This CDR3 is 14 amino acids long. Germline V gene lookup returns CDR1 SSHAT and CDR2 FNYEAQ (reference sequence). CDR3 protein: CASSPLGVGETQYF. The CDR3 DNA is TGTGCTAGCAGCCCCTTGGGAGTAGGGGAGACCCAGTACTTC.

The V gene is TRBV19, the J gene TRBJ2-1; D is possibly TRBD2 (6 bases). CDR1 LNHDA and CDR2 SQIVND come from the germline V gene (reference sequence). V gave up 7 bases and J gave up 4 bases, with 20 bases separating them. This CDR3 is 16 amino acids long. CDR3 amino acids: CASTSEATAGYNEQFF. Here the CDR3 DNA reads TGTGCCAGTACCTCCGAGGCCACCGCGGGGTACAATGAGCAGTTCTTC.

This CDR3 reads CASSETKQFTYGYTF. CDR3 DNA sequence: TGTGCCAGCAGTGAGACAAAACAATTTACGTATGGCTACACCTTC. The chain uses TRBV2 and TRBJ1-2; D is unresolved. The CDR3 has 15 residues. Trimming cost V 3 bases and J 5 bases, with 16 bases left between them. Germline values: CDR1 SNHLY, CDR2 FYNNEI.

The chain combines TRBV12-3 or TRBV12-4 with TRBJ2-7, with TRBD1 as a possible D gene (6 bases). This CDR3 region has 13 residues. V dropped 2 bases and J dropped 1 base, with 6 bases sitting between them. The DNA for the CDR3 is TGTGCCAGCAGTTTACAGGGGTCCTACGAGCAGTACTTC. Encoded protein: CASSLQGSYEQYF.

The chain is built from TRBV19 and TRBJ1-5; D call uncertain. The V end lost 3 bases, the J end lost 3 bases, and 3 bases lay between the germline ends. Germline CDR1 reads LNHDA; CDR2 reads SQIVND (reference sequence). The CDR3 has 12 amino acids. CDR3 nucleotide sequence: TGTGCCAGTAGTATGGTCAATCAGCCCCAGCATTTT. It codes for CASSMVNQPQHF.

This rearrangement joins TRBV7-3 to TRBJ1-3, with D possibly TRBD1 on 5 matching bases. This CDR3 is built from 16 residues. V shed 1 base and J shed 5 bases, with 15 bases lying between them. Per the germline V gene, CDR1 is SGHTA and CDR2 is FQGTGA. This chain's CDR3 is CASSLKGALSRNTIYF. Written as DNA, the CDR3 is TGTGCCAGCAGCTTAAAAGGGGCGCTCAGTAGAAACACCATATATTTT.

This clone came up a few times. The chain carries TRBV7-2 and TRBJ1-5; tentatively, D is TRBD1 (5 bases). The CDR3 loop spans 14 amino acids. The germline V gene encodes CDR1 SGHTA and CDR2 FQGNSA. V lost 2 bases to trimming and J lost 11 bases, with 16 bases between them. CDR3 coding DNA: TGTGCCAGCAGCTTAACCCCCAGGGCGGGGGCCCAGCATTTT. This sequence encodes CASSLTPRAGAQHF.

The chain uses TRBV3-1 (or the pseudogene TRBV3-2) and TRBJ1-1; tentatively, D is TRBD1 (5 bases). Trimming removed 3 bases from V and 3 bases from J, with 11 bases in between. The length of the CDR3 is 14 residues. CDR1 LGHDT and CDR2 YNNKEL come from the germline V gene (reference sequence). The DNA of the CDR3 is TGTGCCAGCAGCCAGGGACTCTTGGACACTGAAGCTTTCTTT. This translates into CASSQGLLDTEAFF.

The chain employs TRBV7-9 and TRBJ1-2, with D tentatively TRBD1 (6 bases). This CDR3 spans 13 amino acids. CDR1 is SEHNR, CDR2 FQNEAQ, per germline (reference sequence). V lost 3 bases and J lost 4, with 9 bases in between. The CDR3 DNA reads TGTGCCAGCAGCTTTGGGGGCCCCTATGGCTACACCTTC. It codes for CASSFGGPYGYTF. Complete variable domain (other parts from reference TRBV7-9 and TRBJ1-2): DTGVSQNPRHKITKRGQNVTFRCDPISEHNRLYWYRQTLGQGPEFLTYFQNEAQLEKSRLLSDRFSAERPKGSFSTLEIQRTEQGDSAMYLCASSFGGPYGYTFGSGTRLTVV.

This clone was observed a single time. The genes are TRBV19 and TRBJ1-2; D remains unclear. The CDR3 spans 15 residues. CDR1 is LNHDA and CDR2 is SQIVND in the germline V gene (reference sequence). Trimming removed 4 bases at V and 0 bases at J, with 12 bases between. The CDR3 reads CASSSVGQSNYGYTF. Written as DNA, the CDR3 is TGTGCCAGTAGTAGCGTTGGGCAGTCTAACTATGGCTACACCTTC.

The chain has TRBV24-1 and TRBJ2-7, with no clear D. The CDR3 is 14 residues long. The V end lost 1 base, the J end lost 3 bases, and 9 bases lay between the germline ends. Germline V gene sequence: CDR1 KGHDR, CDR2 SFDVKD. As DNA, the CDR3 is TGTGCCACCAGTGATTTCGTTGAGGTCTACGAGCAGTACGTC. The encoded protein is CATSDFVEVYEQYV.

The chain joins TRBV27 to TRBJ1-4; unclear D gene. With 6 bases removed from V and 3 bases from J, the gap between germline ends came to 14 bases. This CDR3 is built from 15 residues. Per germline, CDR1 MNHEY and CDR2 SMNVEV (reference sequence). The CDR3 bases are TGTGCCAGCAGGGTCTGGGGAGCGGCTAATGAAAAACTGTTTTTT. This translates into CASRVWGAANEKLFF.

V usage is TRBV5-4 and J usage is TRBJ2-2; TRBD2 matches at 7 bases. Germline V gene sequence: CDR1 SGHNT, CDR2 YYREEE (reference sequence). There are 15 residues in the CDR3. Trimming cost V 5 bases and J 4 bases; bases outside gene matches: 8. CDR3: CASSPTSERTGELFF. The CDR3 nucleotides are TGTGCCAGCAGTCCTACTAGCGAACGCACCGGGGAGCTGTTTTTT.

The chain recombines TRBV19 with TRBJ2-5; 7 nucleotides agree with TRBD1. The CDR3 runs to 15 residues. V trimming: 6 bases; J trimming: 4 bases; junction bases outside the gene matches: 11. The germline V gene encodes CDR1 LNHDA and CDR2 SQIVND (reference sequence). The CDR3 is CASSFSTGSGETQYF. The CDR3 region has the DNA TGTGCCAGTAGCTTCTCGACAGGGTCGGGAGAGACCCAGTACTTC.

The genes are TRBV27 and TRBJ1-2, with 10 bases fitting TRBD1. Trimming cost V 6 bases and J 6 bases; bases outside gene matches: 10. Looked up from germline, CDR1 is MNHEY and CDR2 is SMNVEV (reference sequence). The CDR3 has 15 amino acids. The CDR3 sequence: CASRNLTGGANGYTF. In DNA, the CDR3 is TGTGCCAGCAGGAATCTGACAGGGGGCGCGAATGGCTACACCTTC.

The chain carries TRBV18 and TRBJ1-5; tentative D call: TRBD1 (5 bases). Germline-derived CDR1 and CDR2 are KGHSH and LQKENI. The V gene lost 6 bases and the J gene lost 2 bases, with 14 bases spanning the gap. There are 15 residues in the CDR3. Here the CDR3 DNA reads TGTGCCAGCTCCCAAAGCGGCAGGGGCAATCAGCCCCAGCATTTT. This gives the protein CASSQSGRGNQPQHF.

The V gene is TRBV18, the J gene TRBJ1-1; D unclear. The CDR3 is 14 amino acids. The V end was cut by 8 bases, the J end by 1 base, with 14 bases between. The germline gives CDR1 KGHSH, CDR2 LQKENI. The CDR3 bases are TGTGCCAGCGCCTCGACCCGGGGGAACACTGAAGCTTTCTTT. Translation gives CASASTRGNTEAFF.

The V and J genes are TRBV18 and TRBJ1-1; TRBD1 might be the D (6 bases). Germline V lookup: CDR1 KGHSH, CDR2 LQKENI. CDR3 length equals 13 residues. Trimming cost V 3 bases and J 4 bases, with 9 bases left between them. CDR3 residues: CASSPRDTTEAFF. For the CDR3, the DNA is TGTGCCAGCTCACCCCGGGACACCACTGAAGCTTTCTTT.

The V and J genes are TRBV12-3 or TRBV12-4 and TRBJ1-2; no definite D call. This CDR3 has 13 residues. V was shortened by 3 bases and J by 2 bases, with 7 bases between the two germline ends. CDR3 residues: CASSFHGNYGYTF. For the CDR3, the DNA is TGTGCCAGCAGTTTCCACGGCAACTATGGCTACACCTTC.

This clone has a single count. The genes are TRBV9 and TRBJ1-1, with D possibly being TRBD1 (6 bases). This CDR3 has 15 amino acids. The V gene lost 4 bases and the J gene lost 0 bases, with 13 bases spanning the gap. CDR1 and CDR2 from the germline V gene are SGDLS and YYNGEE. CDR3 DNA: TGTGCCAGCAGCCCGCGGACAGATCTGAACACTGAAGCTTTCTTT. Its protein is CASSPRTDLNTEAFF.